The text below deals with one T cell receptor (beta chain). TCRdb's table, derived via immunoSEQ multiplex PCR, lists solely in-frame clones and lacks some. The table lists roughly 120,000 clones, approximately 90% of them singletons. V gave up 5 bases and J gave up 0 bases; unmatched junction bases: 7. From germline, CDR1 is KGHDR and CDR2 SFDVKD. CDR3 length: 16 amino acids. This entry comes from a study of control samples from healthy donors and cancer patients. The clonotype comes from a human donor in good health. The donor label of this sample is uncertain. Sequenced: blood. This chain connects TRBV24-1 to TRBJ2-5; 8 bases are a match to TRBD1. The chain's CDR3 is CATSALDRGNQETQYF. The CDR3, as DNA: TGTGCCACCAGTGCCCTAGACAGGGGAAACCAAGAGACCCAGTACTTC.